The sequence of this T cell receptor (beta chain) was determined in a study of tumor-infiltrating lymphocytes in oesophageal squamous cell carcinoma listed by TCRdb under 2016. This clonotype has a count of ten or more. Its antigen is still unknown. The junction shows a germline mismatch at one end, possibly a read error. Preparation of the library involved PCR. For sequencing, an Illumina HiSeq 2000 was employed. TCRdb's own reprocessing of the public reads used fastp at Q25 and MiXCR and kept productive beta chains. Each entry merges the rows of one CDR3 protein and shows their most common DNA and genes. Within this sample are approximately 9,500 distinct CDR3 sequences, with about three fifths of them counted one time only. Together, the top ten hold about 30% of the sample. Spanning cysteine to phenylalanine, the CDR3 consists of 13 amino acids. Left in the record is the CDR3 DNA by itself, 39 bases read in frame from the first base. CDR1 and CDR2 (LNHDA, SQIVND) derive from the germline V gene (reference sequence).

Input material: esophageal tumor tissue. This TCR was recovered from a male donor with esophageal squamous cell carcinoma. In this chain, TRBV19 is recombined with TRBJ2-1; a confident D gene designation cannot be given. Here is the DNA: TGTGCCAGTAGTATAGAGGCGAATTCACCCCTCCACTTC. This encodes CASSIEANSPLHF.